A selection of T cell receptor beta chains follows, all from one sample in a study of CD4 T cells in relation to SARS-CoV-2 and coronaviruses. TCRdb's copy holds only in-frame clones and misses some; the assay was immunoSEQ multiplex PCR. This table holds about 30,000 clones, 72% found once. Their recognized antigens are unknown. The sequenced material came from CD4+ T cells from PBMCs, cultured in vitro. The receptors were gathered from a human donor in good health. Each CDR3 is given with its conserved first and last residue. The order of the fields is D gene, J gene, clone size, V gene, CDR3 length, CDR3 DNA, CDR3 protein. A D gene is named only where the DNA matches it firmly. Expanded clones get a size class; other rows say once, few or many, or leave the size out.

TRBD2 | TRBJ2-6 | NA | TRBV25-1 | 16 | TGTGCCAGCAGTCCACTCGGGGGGGCAGGGGCCAACGTCCTGACTTTC | CASSPLGGAGANVLTF
NA | TRBJ2-2 | NA | TRBV18 | 14 | TGTGCCAGCTCACCACCCGGACACACCGGGGAGCTGTTTTTT | CASSPPGHTGELFF
NA | TRBJ2-3 | NA | TRBV3-1/TRBV3-2 | 10 | TGTTTCCCCCGTCCAGATACGCAGTATTTT | CFPRPDTQYF
TRBD1 | TRBJ2-7 | NA | TRBV9 | 14 | TGTGCCAGCAGCACCTGGACAGGGGGCATGGAGCAGTACTTC | CASSTWTGGMEQYF
TRBD2 | TRBJ2-5 | NA | TRBV6-2/TRBV6-3 | 18 | TGTGCCAGCAGTTCCCGGACTAGCGGGGGCTCAGGGAGAGAGACCCAGTACTTC | CASSSRTSGGSGRETQYF
TRBD2 | TRBJ2-2 | NA | TRBV19 | 18 | TGTGCCAGTAGTATCGGGGGGACTAGCGGGGGCAACACCGGGGAGCTGTTTTTT | CASSIGGTSGGNTGELFF
TRBD2 | TRBJ2-7 | NA | TRBV7-2 | 17 | TGTGCCAGCAGCCGCACCGGGTCTTCAGCGGGAGCATGGGAGCAGTACTTC | CASSRTGSSAGAWEQYF
TRBD2 | TRBJ2-1 | NA | TRBV7-3 | 17 | TGTGCCAGCAGCCCCCAAGGGACTAGCGGGACTAACAATGAGCAGTTCTTC | CASSPQGTSGTNNEQFF
NA | TRBJ1-1 | NA | TRBV2 | 13 | TGTGCCAGCAGCCGCGGGGGGGGCACTGAAGCTTTCTTT | CASSRGGGTEAFF
TRBD1 | TRBJ2-4 | NA | TRBV10-3 | 14 | TGTGCCATCAGTGTCGGACAGGGACTAAACATTCAGTACTTC | CAISVGQGLNIQYF
TRBD2 | TRBJ2-7 | NA | TRBV7-2 | 14 | TGTGCCAGCAGCCAGGTGGCGGGAGGGAGGGAGCAGTACTTC | CASSQVAGGREQYF
NA | TRBJ1-3 | NA | TRBV5-5 | 15 | TGTGCCAGCAGCTTGAGATGGGCCGGAGGAAACACCATATATTTT | CASSLRWAGGNTIYF
NA | TRBJ2-7 | NA | TRBV5-1 | 14 | TGCGCCAGCAGCTTCTCCCGGGACAACTACGAGCAGTACTTC | CASSFSRDNYEQYF
TRBD2 | TRBJ2-1 | NA | TRBV4-2 | 19 | TGTGCCAGCAGCCAAGGCGCATTACTAGCGGGGAGCTCCTACAATGAGCAGTTCTTC | CASSQGALLAGSSYNEQFF
TRBD2 | TRBJ2-2 | NA | TRBV7-3 | 16 | TGTGCCAGCAGCTTAATGGGACTAGCGAACACCGGGGAGCTGTTTTTT | CASSLMGLANTGELFF
NA | TRBJ1-5 | NA | TRBV6-5 | 15 | TGTGCCAGCAGTTACTCGAGGCAGGGTAATCAGCCCCAGCATTTT | CASSYSRQGNQPQHF
NA | TRBJ2-7 | once | TRBV20-1 | 11 | TGCAGTGCCGAGTCGAGTTACGAGCAGTACTTC | CSAESSYEQYF
NA | TRBJ2-7 | NA | TRBV7-2 | 14 | TGTGCCAGCAGCCCAGGGGGGGAGACTAGAGAGCAGTACTTC | CASSPGGETREQYF
NA | TRBJ2-4 | NA | TRBV2 | 15 | TGTGCCAGCAGTGCGACTGGGGTAGCCAAAAACATTCAGTACTTC | CASSATGVAKNIQYF
NA | TRBJ1-2 | NA | TRBV2 | 20 | TGTGCCAGCAGTGAAAATCCGCTAGTCTCTGGGGCCTCCCGACCACATGGCTACACCTTC | CASSENPLVSGASRPHGYTF
NA | TRBJ1-1 | few | TRBV9 | 14 | TGTGCCAGCAGCGCAGCTTTAATGAACACTGAAGCTTTCTTT | CASSAALMNTEAFF
NA | TRBJ2-1 | NA | TRBV10-2 | 11 | TGCGCCAGCAGTGGTGGAGGTGAGCAGTTCTTC | CASSGGGEQFF
NA | TRBJ1-1 | NA | TRBV7-9 | 15 | TGTGCCAGCAGCTCGACACAGGGAATGAACACTGAAGCTTTCTTT | CASSSTQGMNTEAFF
TRBD2 | TRBJ2-3 | NA | TRBV28 | 15 | TGTGCCAGCAGGGGGACTAGCGGGGGCACAGATACGCAGTATTTT | CASRGTSGGTDTQYF
TRBD1 | TRBJ1-2 | NA | TRBV29-1 | 13 | TGCAGCGTGAGGGGACAGGGGGCGGATGGCTACACCTTC | CSVRGQGADGYTF
NA | TRBJ1-3 | NA | TRBV14 | 15 | TGTGCCAGCAGCCATCGCTCGGGGTTGGGGAACACCATATATTTT | CASSHRSGLGNTIYF
NA | TRBJ2-7 | NA | TRBV21-1 | 17 | TGTGCCAGCAGCAAACGGAGGAGGGCGGGAGTAGCGTACGAGCAGTACTTC | CASSKRRRAGVAYEQYF
NA | TRBJ2-3 | once | TRBV7-2 | 13 | TGTGCCAGCAGCTTAGTACGCACAGATACGCAGTATTTT | CASSLVRTDTQYF
TRBD1 | TRBJ2-7 | NA | TRBV2 | 14 | TGTGCCAGCAGCCCGAAAACAGGGGCCTACGAGCAGTACTTC | CASSPKTGAYEQYF
TRBD1 | TRBJ1-5 | NA | TRBV2 | 16 | TGTGCCAGCAGTGAAGGGACAGGGACCAGCAATCAGCCCCAGCATTTT | CASSEGTGTSNQPQHF
TRBD2 | TRBJ2-3 | NA | TRBV3-1/TRBV3-2 | 15 | TGTGCCAGCAGCCAAGCCGGGACTACGACAGATACGCAGTATTTT | CASSQAGTTTDTQYF
TRBD2 | TRBJ2-3 | NA | TRBV3-1/TRBV3-2 | 17 | TGTGCCAGCAGCCAAGAACTCGCGGGGGGGGGCACAGATACGCAGTATTTT | CASSQELAGGGTDTQYF
NA | TRBJ2-3 | NA | TRBV6-5 | 14 | TGTGCCAGCAGTTTAGGGGATAGCACAGATACGCAGTATTTT | CASSLGDSTDTQYF
TRBD1 | TRBJ2-1 | NA | TRBV23-1 | 16 | TGCGCCAGCAGTCAGATTCGGGACAGTGTTAACAATGAGCAGTTCTTC | CASSQIRDSVNNEQFF
NA | TRBJ1-2 | once | TRBV21-1 | 17 | TGTGCCAGCAGCAACCACCGGGACCTCAGGGAAGGGAATGGCTACACCTTC | CASSNHRDLREGNGYTF
NA | TRBJ2-7 | NA | TRBV7-8 | 17 | TGTGCCAGCAGCACGCCGGGACTCTCGGGGGTCTCCTACGAGCAGTACTTC | CASSTPGLSGVSYEQYF
NA | TRBJ2-3 | NA | TRBV7-2 | 15 | TGTGCCAGCAGCCCACAGTCTCGGGGCGGAGATACGCAGTATTTT | CASSPQSRGGDTQYF
TRBD2 | TRBJ2-3 | NA | TRBV11-3 | 16 | TGTGCCAGCAGCCCGGGGACTAGCGGAAACACAGATACGCAGTATTTT | CASSPGTSGNTDTQYF
NA | TRBJ2-3 | NA | TRBV11-2 | 16 | TGTGCCAGCAGCGTACAAAGAGCAGCCGGGGCAGATACGCAGTATTTT | CASSVQRAAGADTQYF
NA | TRBJ2-7 | NA | TRBV4-3 | 15 | TGCGCCAGCAGCCAAGAGGGGAGGCCCTTATACGAGCAGTACTTC | CASSQEGRPLYEQYF